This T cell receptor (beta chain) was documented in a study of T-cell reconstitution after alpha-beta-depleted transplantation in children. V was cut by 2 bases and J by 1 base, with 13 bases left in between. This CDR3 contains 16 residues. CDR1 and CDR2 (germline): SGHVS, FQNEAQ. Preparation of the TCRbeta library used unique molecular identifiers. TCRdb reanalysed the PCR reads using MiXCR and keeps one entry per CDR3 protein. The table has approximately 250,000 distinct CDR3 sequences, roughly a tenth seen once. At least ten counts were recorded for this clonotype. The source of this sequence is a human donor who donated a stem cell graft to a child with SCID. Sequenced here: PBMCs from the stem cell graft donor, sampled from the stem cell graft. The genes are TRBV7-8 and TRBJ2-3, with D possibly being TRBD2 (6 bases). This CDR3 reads CASSLLGGEGTDTQYF. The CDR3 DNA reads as TGTGCCAGCAGCTTATTGGGGGGAGAAGGCACAGATACGCAGTATTTT. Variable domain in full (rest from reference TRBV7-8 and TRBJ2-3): GAGVSQSPRYKVAKRGQDVALRCDPISGHVSLFWYQQALGQGPEFLTYFQNEAQLDKSGLPSDRFFAERPEGSVSTLKIQRTQQEDSAVYLCASSLLGGEGTDTQYFGPGTRLTVL.